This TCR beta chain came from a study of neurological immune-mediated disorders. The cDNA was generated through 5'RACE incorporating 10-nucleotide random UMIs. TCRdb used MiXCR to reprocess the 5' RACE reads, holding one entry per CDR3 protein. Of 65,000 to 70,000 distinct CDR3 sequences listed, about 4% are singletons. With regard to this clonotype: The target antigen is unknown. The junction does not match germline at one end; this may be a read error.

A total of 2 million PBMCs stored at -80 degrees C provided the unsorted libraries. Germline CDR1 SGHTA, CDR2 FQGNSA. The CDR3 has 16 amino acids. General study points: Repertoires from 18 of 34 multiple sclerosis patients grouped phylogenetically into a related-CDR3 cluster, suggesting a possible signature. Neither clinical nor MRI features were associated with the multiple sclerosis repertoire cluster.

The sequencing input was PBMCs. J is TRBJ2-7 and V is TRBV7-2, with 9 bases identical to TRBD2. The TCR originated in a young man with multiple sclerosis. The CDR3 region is CASSLAGLAGWDDQYF. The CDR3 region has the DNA TGTGCCAGCAGCTTAGCGGGGCTAGCGGGGTGGGACGACCAGTACTTC.